The table lists the clone carrying this T cell receptor (beta chain) with a few counts. Its antigen is undetermined. Each CDR3 protein gets one entry after TCRdb re-called the 5' RACE reads with MiXCR. Of about 240,000 distinct CDR3 sequences listed, 6.9% are singletons. The entry originates in a study of T cells after yellow fever vaccination. Per germline, CDR1 SGHNT and CDR2 YENEEA. This CDR3 is built from 16 residues. The V segment lost 2 bases and the J segment 7 bases; nucleotides outside the gene matches: 10. Study results and limitations: Once the booster was given, most primary-vaccination clones reappeared, at about 97% for CD4 and 88% for CD8. Repertoires obtained by FACS sorting could include abundant clonotypes that entered as contaminants from the bulk population. The secondary response showed a weaker magnitude and a faster peak, day 5 versus 15.

The clonotype originates from a man aged 30 to 39 who received the YFV17D yellow fever vaccine. Sequenced here: CD4+ T cells sorted from PBMCs, sampled 15 days after the yellow fever booster vaccination. The chain uses TRBV11-3 and TRBJ2-2, with 7 bases lining up with TRBD2. The CDR3 protein is CASSLSAGLRGGELFF. CDR3 DNA: TGTGCCAGCAGCTTAAGCGCGGGACTACGGGGCGGGGAGCTGTTTTTT.